The 32 T cell receptor beta chains presented below share a single source sample, sequenced in a study of blood T cells in healthy people across ages. With a J-beta primer mix and a sample-barcoded 5' primer, a second PCR ran 7 to 11 cycles. One entry per CDR3 protein, called by TCRdb with MiXCR from the 5' RACE reads. The data contain about a million distinct CDR3 sequences, 51% of them singletons. Sample: blood. Receptor source: a woman in her fifties or sixties in good health.

The chain has TRBV2 and TRBJ2-7, with D perhaps TRBD1 or TRBD2 (5 bases each). Germline assignment: CDR1 SNHLY and CDR2 FYNNEI. The CDR3 spans 15 residues. The V and J ends lost 1 base and 3 bases respectively, with 13 bases between them. The CDR3 region is CASSEGDPPIYEQYF. The CDR3 DNA sequence: TGTGCCAGCAGTGAAGGGGACCCCCCTATCTACGAGCAGTACTTC.

This rearrangement joins TRBV20-1 to TRBJ2-1; D gene unclear. The J call could be wrong; TRBJ2-7 is a better fit for the DNA end. The CDR3 consists of 16 residues. The germline CDR1 and CDR2 sequences are DFQATT and SNEGSKA (reference sequence). The CDR3 spells CSARDSHGSSYNEQYF. The CDR3 nucleotides are TGCAGTGCTAGAGATAGCCACGGAAGCTCCTACAATGAGCAGTACTTC.

CDR3 coding DNA: TGCAGTGCTAGTCCCTTAGCGGGGAGGCCCATCCCCTACAATGAGCAGTTCTTC. Encoded protein: CSASPLAGRPIPYNEQFF. The chain couples TRBV20-1 to TRBJ2-1; 8 positions match TRBD2. This CDR3 is 18 amino acids long. Looked up from germline, CDR1 is DFQATT and CDR2 is SNEGSKA (reference sequence). J lost 2 bases, V lost 3 bases, and 15 bases had no gene match.

Points on this clonotype: A junction end diverges from the germline sequence, so it may reflect a read error. The chain joins TRBV18 to TRBJ1-5; the D is unclear. This CDR3 spans 15 amino acids. Germline CDR1 KGHSH, CDR2 LQKENI. This CDR3 reads CANSPLKGLNQPQHF. DNA for the CDR3: TGTGCCAACTCACCACTTAAGGGCCTGAATCAGCCCCAGCATTTT.

The chain is built from TRBV7-9 and TRBJ1-2; a weak D match, TRBD1 (6 bases). Trimming took off 5 bases at V and 4 bases at J, with 14 bases between the two ends. This CDR3 contains 14 residues. CDR1 is SEHNR and CDR2 is FQNEAQ in the germline V gene (reference sequence). CDR3 loop: CASSLTQGGYGYTF. The CDR3 region has the DNA TGTGCCAGCAGCCTTACACAGGGCGGCTATGGCTACACCTTC.

This chain uses TRBV7-9 with TRBJ1-5, with D perhaps matching TRBD1 (5 bases). Deletions cut 2 bases from V and 5 bases from J, with 10 bases between. The CDR3 is made up of 14 amino acids. From germline, CDR1 is SEHNR and CDR2 FQNEAQ (reference sequence). The CDR3 protein is CASSLHGGDQPQHF. The CDR3 DNA reads TGTGCCAGCAGCTTACATGGGGGTGATCAGCCCCAGCATTTT. Full variable domain (rest looked up from reference TRBV7-9 and TRBJ1-5): DTGVSQNPRHKITKRGQNVTFRCDPISEHNRLYWYRQTLGQGPEFLTYFQNEAQLEKSRLLSDRFSAERPKGSFSTLEIQRTEQGDSAMYLCASSLHGGDQPQHFGDGTRLSIL.

The CDR3 protein is CSARRGAGPYNEQFF. CDR3 DNA: TGCAGTGCTAGAAGGGGCGCCGGTCCCTACAATGAGCAGTTCTTC. The rearrangement joins TRBV20-1 to TRBJ2-1, with D perhaps matching TRBD1 (5 bases). V was shortened by 2 bases and J by 2 bases, with 13 bases between the two germline ends. The germline gives CDR1 DFQATT, CDR2 SNEGSKA (reference sequence). This CDR3 region has 15 residues.

This clonotype came up a few times. This chain connects TRBV7-2 to TRBJ2-5; no clear D. Trimming shortened V by 0 bases and J by 2 bases, and 7 bases separated the two germline ends. Germline V lookup: CDR1 SGHTA, CDR2 FQGNSA. The CDR3 has 14 amino acids. In nucleotides, the CDR3 is TGTGCCAGCAGCTTAGCTCTGCGGCAAGAGACCCAGTACTTC. Its protein is CASSLALRQETQYF.

The chain couples TRBV6-5 to TRBJ2-5; possibly TRBD1 or TRBD2 for D (5 bases each). The DNA end lines up better with TRBJ2-7; the J call may be wrong. The CDR3 is made up of 15 amino acids. CDR1 and CDR2 (germline): MNHEY, SVGAGI. CDR3 nucleotide sequence: TGTGCCAGCAGAAGGGGACGATCCTCTCCTGGCGAGCAGTACTTC. It yields the protein CASRRGRSSPGEQYF.

This clonotype appeared a single time. V usage is TRBV29-1 and J usage is TRBJ1-2; D is uncertain. The CDR3 has 12 residues. Trimming left V 3 bases short and J 9 bases short, with 14 bases between. Germline-derived CDR1 and CDR2 are SQVTM and ANQGSEA. CDR3 DNA: TGCAGCGTTGAGGAGCCCGGGATGAGCTACACCTTC. It specifies CSVEEPGMSYTF.

The rearrangement links TRBV18 to TRBJ2-7; 7 nucleotides align to TRBD1. This CDR3 is 14 amino acids long. The junction had 8 bases not matched to a gene; V was cut back by 3 bases and J by 6 bases. CDR1 is KGHSH and CDR2 is LQKENI in the germline V gene. CDR3 protein: CASSPKDRVVEQYF. CDR3 DNA sequence: TGTGCCAGCTCACCTAAAGACAGGGTTGTCGAGCAGTACTTC.

The DNA for the CDR3 is TGCGCCAGCAGCTTGAGGGGGGCCATCGAGCAGTACTTC. Translated: CASSLRGAIEQYF. The chain joins TRBV5-1 to TRBJ2-5; D may match TRBD1 or TRBD2 (6 bases each). The J call may be faulty, since TRBJ2-7 better matches the DNA end. The CDR3 has 13 amino acids. CDR1 is SGHRS and CDR2 is YFSETQ in the germline V gene.

The rearrangement joins TRBV14 to TRBJ2-4; D is perhaps TRBD1 (6 bases). From germline, CDR1 is SGHDN and CDR2 FVKESK. The CDR3 extends over 15 amino acids. V lost 4 bases and J 6 bases, leaving 16 bases between the germline ends. CDR3: CASSPAQGRGNIQYF. As DNA, the CDR3 is TGTGCCAGCAGCCCAGCACAGGGCCGGGGAAACATTCAGTACTTC.

V usage is TRBV5-1 and J usage is TRBJ2-5; TRBD2 agrees at 11 bases. Germline V gene sequence: CDR1 SGHRS, CDR2 YFSETQ. The junction had 12 bases not matched to a gene; V was cut back by 0 bases and J by 11 bases. This CDR3 has 16 amino acids. The CDR3 spells CASSLGLLAGANEQYF. The CDR3 bases are TGCGCCAGCAGCTTGGGTCTACTAGCGGGAGCAAATGAGCAGTACTTC.

This chain joins TRBV3-1 and TRBJ2-7; tentative D call: TRBD2 (5 bases). Between the trimmed V and J ends, which lost 7 bases and 4 bases, there was a span of 20 bases. Germline CDR1 reads LGHDT; CDR2 reads YNNKEL (reference sequence). This CDR3 is built from 15 residues. Here the CDR3 DNA reads TGTGCCAGCACCACCATTCCCGGGAACTTTTACGAGCAGTACTTC. As protein: CASTTIPGNFYEQYF.

This chain connects TRBV4-1 to TRBJ2-7, with 8 bases aligning to TRBD1. V trimming: 6 bases; J trimming: 3 bases; junction bases outside the gene matches: 16. From germline, CDR1 is MGHRA and CDR2 YSYEKL. This CDR3 has 17 residues. The CDR3 region is CASSGQGNSLGLYEQYF. DNA of the CDR3: TGCGCCAGCAGTGGACAGGGTAACTCATTGGGTCTCTACGAGCAGTACTTC.

This clonotype was seen a handful of times. The chain employs TRBV7-6 and TRBJ2-1; 9 bases line up with TRBD2. The CDR3 runs 17 residues. V lost 5 bases to trimming and J lost 3 bases; unmatched junction nucleotides: 11. Germline-derived CDR1 and CDR2 are SGHVS and FNYEAQ. The CDR3 DNA is TGTGCCAGCAGCGCCGACGGCGGGAGGGCCCTCTACAATGAGCAGTTCTTC. Its protein is CASSADGGRALYNEQFF.

The chain recombines TRBV15 with TRBJ2-3; no clear D gene. The CDR3 covers 15 residues. From germline, CDR1 is LNHNV and CDR2 YYDKDF (reference sequence). Between the trimmed V and J ends, which lost 0 bases and 4 bases, there was a span of 11 bases. The CDR3 coding sequence is TGTGCCACCAGCAGAGATCCCTCCTTTTCAGATACGCAGTATTTT. Translating gives CATSRDPSFSDTQYF.

This clonotype was observed a few times. The chain joins TRBV6-6 to TRBJ2-5; 8 positions match TRBD1. Germline values: CDR1 MNHNY, CDR2 SVGAGI (reference sequence). The J segment lost 7 bases and the V segment lost 0 bases, leaving 10 bases of the junction unmatched. The CDR3 has 16 amino acids. The CDR3 region has the DNA TGTGCCAGCAGTTACTCCGGGACAGGCCTGTTTGGGACCCAGTACTTC. It translates to CASSYSGTGLFGTQYF.

This clonotype has a handful of counts. This chain uses TRBV4-3 with TRBJ2-2; 10 bases align to TRBD2. The CDR3 is made up of 16 amino acids. Germline V lookup: CDR1 LGHNA, CDR2 YSLEER. After removal of 4 bases from V and 5 bases from J, the junction contained 7 bases not matched to a gene. The CDR3 sequence: CASSRRTSGATGELFF. The CDR3 DNA sequence: TGCGCCAGCAGCCGACGAACTAGCGGGGCAACCGGGGAGCTGTTTTTT.

The chain is built from TRBV5-1 and TRBJ1-5; the D gene is possibly TRBD1 (5 bases). CDR3 size: 18 residues. From germline, CDR1 is SGHRS and CDR2 YFSETQ. V lost 1 base, J lost 4 bases, and 21 bases lay in between. CDR3 sequence (DNA): TGCGCCAGCAGCTTGCCTTACGAGGGAAGGGGATTAAATCAGCCCCAGCATTTT. Translating gives CASSLPYEGRGLNQPQHF.

This rearrangement joins TRBV15 to TRBJ2-6; D unresolved. The CDR3 sequence is 12 residues long. Germline CDR1 and CDR2: LNHNV and YYDKDF (reference sequence). Trimming left V 5 bases short and J 4 bases short, with 3 bases between. The DNA of the CDR3 is TGTGCCACCAGCCCCGGGGCCAACGTCCTGACTTTC. This gives the protein CATSPGANVLTF. The full variable domain, rest sourced from reference TRBV15 and TRBJ2-6, is DAMVIQNPRYQVTQFGKPVTLSCSQTLNHNVMYWYQQKSSQAPKLLFHYYDKDFNNEADTPDNFQSRRPNTSFCFLDIRSPGLGDTAMYLCATSPGANVLTFGAGSRLTVL.

The gene calls are TRBV7-2 and TRBJ2-3, with 10 bases lining up with TRBD2. Germline values: CDR1 SGHTA, CDR2 FQGNSA. Germline trimming cut 3 bases from V and 0 bases from J; bases unmatched to any gene: 6. CDR3 length: 17 residues. CDR3 residues: CASSFQREGRSTDTQYF. DNA of the CDR3: TGTGCCAGCAGCTTCCAGCGGGAGGGTAGAAGCACAGATACGCAGTATTTT.

On this clonotype itself: This may stem from a read error, because a much larger clone lies one nucleotide away. This chain uses TRBV2 with TRBJ2-5, with D perhaps assigned TRBD1 or TRBD2 (5 bases each). There are 11 residues in the CDR3. Per the germline V gene, CDR1 is SNHLY and CDR2 is FYNNEI. V dropped 5 bases and J dropped 7 bases, with 8 bases sitting between them. The CDR3 spells CASSIGGTQYF. For the CDR3, the DNA is TGTGCCAGCAGTATTGGGGGGACCCAGTACTTC.

Here the CDR3 reads CSVNHRGPGSGYTF. As DNA, the CDR3 is TGCAGCGTCAATCACAGGGGACCGGGAAGTGGCTACACCTTC. The rearrangement joins TRBV29-1 to TRBJ1-2; TRBD1 agrees at 7 bases. CDR3 length: 14 residues. V shed 6 bases, J shed 7 bases, and the junction held 14 bases outside the gene matches. CDR1 and CDR2 (germline): SQVTM, ANQGSEA.

The V and J genes are TRBV11-2 and TRBJ2-5; 10 bases line up with TRBD1. Germline assignment: CDR1 SGHAT and CDR2 FQNNGV. The CDR3 runs to 14 residues. J lost 6 bases, V lost 5 bases, and 6 bases had no gene match. CDR3 nucleotide sequence: TGTGCCAGCAGCCGGACAGGGGGTTCAAAGACCCAGTACTTC. This sequence encodes CASSRTGGSKTQYF.

The V and J genes are TRBV7-2 and TRBJ2-7; 8 nucleotides match TRBD2. The length of the CDR3 is 17 residues. In germline, CDR1 is SGHTA, CDR2 FQGNSA. Trimming cost V 1 base and J 2 bases; bases outside gene matches: 10. In DNA, the CDR3 is TGTGCCAGCAGCTTAGGGCCGGGGACTAGGAAGCCCTACGAGCAGTACTTC. Its translation is CASSLGPGTRKPYEQYF.

The chain carries TRBV7-6 and TRBJ2-2; D ambiguous. With 6 bases removed from V and 1 base from J, the gap between germline ends came to 9 bases. Germline V gene lookup returns CDR1 SGHVS and CDR2 FNYEAQ. This CDR3 is 14 amino acids long. The CDR3 coding sequence is TGTGCCAGCAGGGGCAGTGAGAACACCGGGGAGCTGTTTTTT. Translating it yields CASRGSENTGELFF.

The chain couples TRBV13 to TRBJ2-1, with TRBD2 identical over 12 bases. Germline V gene data show CDR1 as PRHDT and CDR2 as FYEKMQ (reference sequence). The CDR3 runs 15 residues. V was pared by 5 bases and J by 3 bases, with 2 bases of the junction left unmatched. CDR3 protein: CASSRTSGNYNEQFF. The CDR3 DNA reads as TGTGCCAGCAGCCGGACTAGCGGGAACTACAATGAGCAGTTCTTC.

This clonotype was detected only a few times. The chain couples TRBV5-5 to TRBJ2-5, with D maybe TRBD1 (6 bases). From germline, CDR1 is SGHKS and CDR2 YYEKEE (reference sequence). This CDR3 region has 13 residues. V was pared by 4 bases and J by 11 bases, with 18 bases between. The CDR3 is CASSVDRTDKQYF. The CDR3 DNA reads as TGTGCCAGCAGCGTCGACAGGACAGACAAGCAGTACTTC.

This clonotype has just a few counts. This rearrangement joins TRBV4-1 to TRBJ2-7; 9 nucleotides match TRBD2. The J call may be in error: the DNA end matches TRBJ2-5 better. CDR1 is MGHRA, CDR2 YSYEKL, per germline. This CDR3 has 16 residues. DNA of the CDR3: TGCGCCAGCAGCCAAGCAAAGAGCGGGAGGTTGGAGACCCAGTACTTC. Its translation is CASSQAKSGRLETQYF.

J is TRBJ2-3 and V is TRBV4-1; 10 bases align to TRBD2. Per the germline V gene, CDR1 is MGHRA and CDR2 is YSYEKL. The CDR3 is 16 residues long. J lost 6 bases, V lost 0 bases, and 6 bases had no gene match. The CDR3 coding sequence is TGCGCCAGCAGCCAAGATCTAGCGGGAGTACCTGATACGCAGTATTTT. The encoded protein is CASSQDLAGVPDTQYF.